This TCR beta chain stems from a study of early T cells in non-severe SARS-CoV-2 infection. As for the study in general: Sequenced bulk RNA came from whole blood that was unsorted, and chains were unpaired. Findings and caveats of the study: Private and CD4 specificities were missed by VDJdb matching, which favored anti-spike CD8 responses.

Only a few counts were recorded for this clonotype. No antigen is known for it. Unique molecular identifier tags were affixed to discrete cDNA molecules. Using its own MiXCR run on the 5' RACE reads, TCRdb lists one record per CDR3 protein. The table shows tens of thousands of distinct CDR3 sequences, with about 12% occurring only once. CDR3 length equals 15 residues. V shed 3 bases, J shed 4 bases, and the junction held 5 bases outside the gene matches. Germline CDR1 reads SGHDN; CDR2 reads FVKESK. The clonotype was recovered from an adult who was a healthcare worker with PCR-confirmed SARS-CoV-2 infection or an uninfected control (not recorded which). Sequencing input: whole blood. This chain connects TRBV14 to TRBJ2-1; 8 bases are shared with TRBD2. The CDR3 DNA follows: TGTGCCAGCAGCCAGAGCGGGAGAGCTTACAATGAGCAGTTCTTC. Its protein is CASSQSGRAYNEQFF.